This TCR beta chain derives from a study of Ad26.COV2.S vaccination and SARS-CoV-2 variants. On the study more broadly: The donor participated in the COV1001 trial, in its Ad26.COV2.S arm. Study observations and caveats: Similar non-spike TCR breadth was observed in recipients of vaccine and of placebo. Substantial breadth was reportedly displayed by spike-specific CD8+ and CD4+ T cell responses after vaccination.

Produced via immunoSEQ multiplex PCR; TCRdb's table is partial and in-frame only. The repertoire includes about 420,000 clones, approximately 87% of them detected once, and about 3.5% sits in the top ten. Details on this clone: Its antigen is undetermined.

The treatment is: around 19 received Ad26.COV2.S at low or high dose, single or two shots; 5 received placebo; per-sample allocation not given. The samples were gathered on day 63 after the first injection of vaccine or placebo. V lost 0 bases and J lost 4, with 21 bases in between. Germline V gene sequence: CDR1 LGHNA, CDR2 YSLEER. The CDR3 runs to 18 residues. This sequence was found in a person aged 18-65 years who received the Ad26.COV2.S COVID-19 vaccine or a placebo. The chain links TRBV4-3 to TRBJ1-1; maybe TRBD1 (6 bases). Specimen: peripheral blood, collected in a trial of Ad26.COV2.S vaccine versus placebo. The CDR3 is CASSQDPQGIFAGTEAFF. CDR3 sequence (DNA): TGCGCCAGCAGCCAAGACCCGCAGGGGATTTTCGCAGGCACTGAAGCTTTCTTT.